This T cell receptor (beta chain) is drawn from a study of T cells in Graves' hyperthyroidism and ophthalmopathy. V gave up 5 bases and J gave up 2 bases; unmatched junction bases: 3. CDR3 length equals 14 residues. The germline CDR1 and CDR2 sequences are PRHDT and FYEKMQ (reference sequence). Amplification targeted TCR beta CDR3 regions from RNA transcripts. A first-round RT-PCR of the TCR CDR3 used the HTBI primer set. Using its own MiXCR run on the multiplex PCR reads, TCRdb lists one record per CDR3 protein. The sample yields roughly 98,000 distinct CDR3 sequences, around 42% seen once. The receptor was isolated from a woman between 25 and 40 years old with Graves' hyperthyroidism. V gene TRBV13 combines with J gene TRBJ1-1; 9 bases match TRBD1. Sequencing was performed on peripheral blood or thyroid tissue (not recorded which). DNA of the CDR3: TGTGCCAGCAGCCCGGGACAGGGAAACACTGAAGCTTTCTTT. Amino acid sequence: CASSPGQGNTEAFF.